Listed below are T cell receptor beta chains from one sample, sequenced in a study of CD8+ T cells in alopecia areata. Sequencing used immunoSEQ multiplex PCR; TCRdb keeps in-frame clones, though not all of them. In the table there are about 120,000 clones, approximately 38% of which are singletons. The sequencing input was CD4+ T cells sorted from blood. The receptors here all came from a human donor with alopecia areata. CDR3s include the opening cysteine and the closing phenylalanine or tryptophan. Each record gives: V gene, D gene, CDR3 length, J gene, clone size, CDR3 protein, CDR3 DNA. The D gene is left open where the match is weak. Clone size is given for some rows only: seen once, a few or many times, or a class if the clone is expanded.

>TRBV27|NA|15|TRBJ2-3|NA
CASSLSRAPTDTQYF
TGTGCCAGCAGTTTGAGCCGGGCCCCCACAGATACGCAGTATTTT
>TRBV5-6|NA|14|TRBJ2-4|few
CASSFSGTENIQYF
TGTGCCAGCAGCTTTTCGGGGACCGAAAACATTCAGTACTTC
>TRBV7-7|NA|15|TRBJ2-3|few
CASSPGGLSTDTQYF
TGTGCTAGCAGCCCAGGGGGACTGTCCACAGATACGCAGTATTTT
>TRBV7-9|NA|13|TRBJ1-1|NA
CASSVSQTTEAFF
TGTGCCAGCAGCGTCTCTCAAACGACTGAAGCTTTCTTT
>TRBV2|NA|11|TRBJ1-6|NA
CASSVDSPLHF
TGTGCCAGCAGTGTAGATTCACCCCTCCACTTT
>TRBV4-1|NA|15|TRBJ2-2|NA
CASSRDRSNTGELFF
TGCGCCAGCAGCCGCGACAGGTCGAACACCGGGGAGCTGTTTTTT
>TRBV5-1|NA|14|TRBJ1-1|NA
CASSSSTARPEAFF
TGCGCCAGCAGCTCCTCGACCGCAAGACCCGAAGCTTTCTTT
>TRBV10-3|NA|14|TRBJ2-2|few
CAISESIRTGELFF
TGTGCCATCAGTGAGTCAATTCGGACCGGGGAGCTGTTTTTT
>TRBV29-1|TRBD1|15|TRBJ2-2|few
CSVQVIRGLPGELFF
TGCAGCGTTCAAGTGATCAGGGGGCTGCCCGGGGAGCTGTTTTTT
>TRBV11-2|NA|14|TRBJ2-7|NA
CASSSRLDSYEQYF
TGTGCCAGCAGCTCGCGACTAGACTCCTACGAGCAGTACTTC
>TRBV7-2|TRBD1|13|TRBJ2-3|few
CASSMTGSDTQYF
TGTGCCAGCAGCATGACAGGGTCAGATACGCAGTATTTT
>TRBV7-6|TRBD2|15|TRBJ2-5|few
CASSASRTSIQTQYF
TGTGCCAGCAGCGCTTCCCGGACTAGTATTCAGACCCAGTACTTC
>TRBV5-1|NA|15|TRBJ2-4|NA
CASSSSPGSENIQYF
TGCGCCAGCAGCTCCTCTCCTGGGTCTGAAAACATTCAGTACTTC
>TRBV11-2|NA|15|TRBJ1-1|NA
CASSPTTGSNTEAFF
TGTGCCAGCAGCCCCACTACCGGGTCGAACACTGAAGCTTTCTTT
>TRBV7-8|TRBD2|15|TRBJ2-1|few
CASSVLAGAYNEQFF
TGTGCCAGCAGCGTCCTAGCGGGAGCCTACAATGAGCAGTTCTTC
>TRBV4-1|NA|13|TRBJ2-4|NA
CASSQEPQNIQYF
TGCGCCAGCAGCCAAGAACCCCAAAACATTCAGTACTTC
>TRBV2|NA|12|TRBJ2-3|NA
CASSERWDTQYF
TGTGCCAGCAGTGAACGCTGGGATACGCAGTATTTT
>TRBV4-1|NA|13|TRBJ1-5|NA
CASSLYRDQPQHF
TGCGCCAGCAGCCTCTACAGAGACCAGCCCCAGCATTTT
>TRBV29-1|NA|12|TRBJ2-7|NA
CSVLVDSYEQYF
TGCAGCGTTCTCGTGGACAGTTACGAGCAGTACTTC
>TRBV10-3|NA|12|TRBJ2-7|NA
CAISGDLYEQYF
TGTGCCATCAGTGGGGATCTCTACGAGCAGTACTTC
>TRBV2|NA|13|TRBJ2-7|NA
CASSLSERGEQYF
TGTGCCAGCAGTTTGAGCGAGAGAGGCGAGCAGTACTTC
>TRBV29-1|NA|11|TRBJ2-7|few
CSAQTGYEQYF
TGCAGCGCCCAAACGGGCTACGAGCAGTACTTC
>TRBV10-3|TRBD1|14|TRBJ2-5|NA
CAIRGTGSSETQYF
TGTGCCATCAGAGGGACAGGGTCGTCAGAGACCCAGTACTTC